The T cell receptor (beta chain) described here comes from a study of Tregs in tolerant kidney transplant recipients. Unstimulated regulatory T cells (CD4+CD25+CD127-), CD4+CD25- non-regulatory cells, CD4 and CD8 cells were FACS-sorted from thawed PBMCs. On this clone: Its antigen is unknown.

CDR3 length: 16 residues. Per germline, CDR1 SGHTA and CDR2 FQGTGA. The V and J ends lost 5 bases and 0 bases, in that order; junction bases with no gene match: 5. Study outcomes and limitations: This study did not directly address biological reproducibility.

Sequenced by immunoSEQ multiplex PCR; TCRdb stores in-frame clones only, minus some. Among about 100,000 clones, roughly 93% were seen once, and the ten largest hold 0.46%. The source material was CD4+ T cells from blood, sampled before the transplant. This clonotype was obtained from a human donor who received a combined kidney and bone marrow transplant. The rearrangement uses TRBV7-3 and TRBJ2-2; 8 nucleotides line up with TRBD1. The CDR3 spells CASSPGGPSNTGELFF. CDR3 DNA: TGTGCCAGCAGCCCAGGGGGCCCGTCGAACACCGGGGAGCTGTTTTTT.